What follows is one T cell receptor beta chain and its context. Its specificity is not known. The data originate from a study of cytomegalovirus exposure and HLA in healthy donors. Whole-study findings and limits: Apart from CMV serostatus, no immune exposure information was available. Previous analysis showed most TCR beta V segments were productive about 87% or about 30% of the time. Later on, a genetic analysis was performed. It linked a missense variant in DCLRE1C with V- and J-gene trimming of TCR beta.

PCR primers comprised 60 Vbeta and 13 Jbeta primers. Data came from immunoSEQ multiplex PCR; TCRdb stores just in-frame clones and leaves some out. The table lists about 160,000 clones, 70% to 85% of them singletons. This CDR3 is built from 15 residues. CDR1 is MGHDK and CDR2 is SYGVNS in the germline V gene. The V segment lost 7 bases and the J segment 3 bases; nucleotides outside the gene matches: 6. The sequencing sample was made of PBMCs. The source is a man aged 35 to 55 in good health and CMV-seronegative. The V gene is TRBV25-1, the J gene TRBJ2-2; 9 bases are a match to TRBD2. CDR3 nucleotides: TGTGCCAGCACCCCAGCGGGGGGCCACACCGGGGAGCTGTTTTTT. Its protein product is CASTPAGGHTGELFF.